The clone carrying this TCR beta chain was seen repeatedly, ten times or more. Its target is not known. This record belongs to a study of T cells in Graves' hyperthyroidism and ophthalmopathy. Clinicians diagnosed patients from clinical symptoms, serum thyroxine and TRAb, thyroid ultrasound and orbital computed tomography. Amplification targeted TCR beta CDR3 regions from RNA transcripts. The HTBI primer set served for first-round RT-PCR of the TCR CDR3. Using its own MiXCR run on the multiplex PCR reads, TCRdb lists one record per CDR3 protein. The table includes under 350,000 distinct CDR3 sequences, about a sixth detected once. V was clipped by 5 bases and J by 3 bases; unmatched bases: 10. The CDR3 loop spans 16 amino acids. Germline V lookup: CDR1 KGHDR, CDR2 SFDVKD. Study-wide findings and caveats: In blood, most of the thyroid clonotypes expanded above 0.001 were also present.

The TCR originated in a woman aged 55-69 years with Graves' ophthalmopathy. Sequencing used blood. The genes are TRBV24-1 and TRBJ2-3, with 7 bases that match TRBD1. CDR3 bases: TGTGCCACCAGTGCCCCCGACAGGGTGGGTACAGATACGCAGTATTTT. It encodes CATSAPDRVGTDTQYF.